This TCR beta chain was recorded in a study of beta chain features in type 1 diabetes. Study findings and constraints: Shorter TCRB CDR3s, moderately but significantly so, marked every one of the four CD4+ subsets in Type 1 diabetes patients. Patients showed naive, central memory and Treg TCRB repertoires that appeared more similar than those of healthy donors.

A few counts support this clone. Its antigen is not known. Germline-derived CDR1 and CDR2 are SGHTA and FQGNSA. V was shortened by 7 bases and J by 5 bases, with 21 bases between the two germline ends. The CDR3 is 15 amino acids. The sequenced template was cDNA made from the entire isolated RNA. Millions of reads, on average, came from each naive, central memory and regulatory T cell sample. Libraries were prepared by immunoSEQ multiplex PCR; TCRdb keeps only in-frame clonotypes and omits some of them. This sample yields 680,000 or so clones, of which 15% to 17% are seen a single time; roughly 0.098% belongs to the top ten. Sorting produced populations that all topped 98% purity.

The V and J genes are TRBV7-2 and TRBJ2-7; D possibly matches TRBD1 or TRBD2 (6 bases each). The origin of this receptor is a man between 18 and 35 years old in good health. Material: naive CD4+ T cells from blood. CDR3 loop: CASTIRGAGTHEQYF. CDR3 nucleotides: TGTGCCAGCACCATTAGGGGGGCAGGGACCCACGAGCAGTACTTC. Full variable domain (remainder filled in from reference TRBV7-2 and TRBJ2-7): GAGVSQSPSNKVTEKGKDVELRCDPISGHTALYWYRQSLGQGLEFLIYFQGNSAPDKSGLPSDRFSAERTGGSVSTLTIQRTQQEDSAVYLCASTIRGAGTHEQYFGPGTRLTVT.